The clone carrying this TCR beta chain was recorded a few times. This CDR3 is built from 14 residues. The germline gives CDR1 DFQATT, CDR2 SNEGSKA (reference sequence). The V and J ends lost 2 bases and 5 bases respectively, with 14 bases between them. MiXCR, applied by TCRdb to the RT-PCR reads, yields one record per CDR3 protein. The sample lists 550,000 to 750,000 distinct CDR3 sequences; approximately 15% were seen once. The source is a female donor in good health, serving as a healthy control. Sample: memory CD4+ T cells from blood. The chain joins TRBV20-1 to TRBJ2-3; D is perhaps TRBD2 (6 bases). The CDR3 nucleotides are TGCAGTGCTAGAAGGGAGGATTTTGGAGATACGCAGTATTTT. This codes for CSARREDFGDTQYF.